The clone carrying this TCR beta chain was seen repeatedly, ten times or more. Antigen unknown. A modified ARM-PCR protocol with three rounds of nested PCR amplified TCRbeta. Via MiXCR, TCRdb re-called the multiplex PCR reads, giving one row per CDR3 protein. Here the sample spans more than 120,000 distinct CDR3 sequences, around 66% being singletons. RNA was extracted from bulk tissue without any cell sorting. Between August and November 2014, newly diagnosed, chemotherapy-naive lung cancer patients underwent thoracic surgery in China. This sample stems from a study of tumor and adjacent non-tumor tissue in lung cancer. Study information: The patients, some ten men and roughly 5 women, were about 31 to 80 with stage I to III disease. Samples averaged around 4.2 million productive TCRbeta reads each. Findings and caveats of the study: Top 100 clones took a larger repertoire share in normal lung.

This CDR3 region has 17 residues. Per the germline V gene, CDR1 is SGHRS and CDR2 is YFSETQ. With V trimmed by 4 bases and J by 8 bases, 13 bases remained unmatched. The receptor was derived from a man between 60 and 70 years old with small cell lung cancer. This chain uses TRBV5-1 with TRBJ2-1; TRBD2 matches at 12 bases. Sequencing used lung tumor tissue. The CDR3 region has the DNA TGCGCCAGCAGCCAAGGACTAGCGGGAACCTCAGCGGATGAGCAGTTCTTC. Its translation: CASSQGLAGTSADEQFF.